This T cell receptor (beta chain) was recovered during a study of glioma-infiltrating T cells. Findings and limits, study-wide: Tissue and blood shared very few CDR3 sequences. Tissue-blood divergence was below expectation in non-neoplastic patients, above in gliomas.

The CDR3 totals 16 residues. The germline V gene has CDR1 SGHVS and CDR2 FQNEAQ. V shed 5 bases and J 4 bases; nucleotides not matched to a gene: 8. This clonotype was recorded at least ten times. Antigen specificity is unknown. Amplification of TCR alpha and beta CDR3 regions from RNA used iRepertoire nested multiplex PCR. MiXCR, applied by TCRdb to the multiplex PCR reads, yields one record per CDR3 protein. The table shows about 89,000 distinct CDR3 sequences, with about 25% occurring only once. The material sequenced was glioma tissue, nonneoplastic brain tissue, or PBMCs (not recorded which). This clonotype originated in a human donor with low-grade glioma or glioblastoma, undergoing nonglioma brain surgery, or in good health (not recorded which). This chain joins TRBV7-8 and TRBJ2-1; 10 bases match TRBD2. In DNA form, the CDR3 reads TGTGCCAGCAGCCTCCTAGCGGGAGCTCCTTACAATGAGCAGTTCTTC. Residues: CASSLLAGAPYNEQFF.